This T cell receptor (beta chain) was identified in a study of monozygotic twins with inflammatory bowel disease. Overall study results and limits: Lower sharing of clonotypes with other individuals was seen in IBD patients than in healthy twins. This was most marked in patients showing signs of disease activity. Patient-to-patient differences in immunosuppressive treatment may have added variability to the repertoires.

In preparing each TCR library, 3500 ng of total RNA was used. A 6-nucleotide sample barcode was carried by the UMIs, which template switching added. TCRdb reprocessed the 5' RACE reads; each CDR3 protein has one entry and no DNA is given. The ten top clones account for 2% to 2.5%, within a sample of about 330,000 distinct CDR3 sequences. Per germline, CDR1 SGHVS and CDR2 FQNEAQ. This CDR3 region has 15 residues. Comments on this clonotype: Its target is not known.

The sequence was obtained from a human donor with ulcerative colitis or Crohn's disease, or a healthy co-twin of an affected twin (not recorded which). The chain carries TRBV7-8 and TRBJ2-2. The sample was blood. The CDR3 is CASSPHSGSTGELFF.